Detailed here is one T cell receptor (beta chain). This specimen belongs to a study of shared clonotypes between healthy human individuals. V lost 3 bases to trimming and J lost 3 bases, with 7 bases between them. The CDR3 runs to 12 residues. CDR1 is SGHDT and CDR2 is YYEEEE in the germline V gene. Clones were sequenced by immunoSEQ multiplex PCR, and TCRdb holds only the in-frame ones, with some missing. The profile shows millions of clones, roughly 94% of them singletons. It was CD45RO-negative cells, positively selected for CCR7, that made up naive CD8 cells, with terminally differentiated effector memory CD45RA+ cells excluded.

Material for sequencing was naive CD8+ T cells sorted from blood. The source is a man aged 18 to 29 in good health. V gene TRBV5-6 combines with J gene TRBJ2-7; D is unclear. The CDR3 loop reads CASSSPNYEQYF. DNA of the CDR3: TGTGCCAGCAGCTCACCTAACTACGAGCAGTACTTC.